A single sample gave rise to the 22 T cell receptor beta chains below, sequenced in a study of ipilimumab plus nivolumab after autologous stem cell transplantation. Produced via immunoSEQ multiplex PCR; TCRdb's table is partial and in-frame only. This repertoire shows tens of thousands of clones, 92% found once; its top ten account for over 0.85%. The sample here was PBMCs, taken in a trial of ipilimumab plus nivolumab as post-transplant consolidation. The receptors shown here come from a male donor with multiple myeloma.

CDR3 sequence: CASSLTGVSTDTQYF. CDR3 sequence (DNA): TGTGCCAGCAGCTTAACAGGGGTTAGCACAGATACGCAGTATTTT. V and J are TRBV7-2 and TRBJ2-3, with TRBD1 identical over 7 bases. Trimming removed 2 bases from V and 0 bases from J; junction bases left unmatched: 2. The CDR3 consists of 15 residues. Germline CDR1 is SGHTA and CDR2 is FQGNSA.

This chain joins TRBV18 and TRBJ2-1, with 9 bases fitting TRBD1. The CDR3 totals 15 residues. The J segment lost 9 bases and the V segment lost 1 base, leaving 7 bases of the junction unmatched. Germline-derived CDR1 and CDR2 are KGHSH and LQKENI. CDR3 sequence (DNA): TGTGCCAGCTCACCACTGGGACAGGGCGGCGGTGAGCAGTTCTTC. Its translation: CASSPLGQGGGEQFF.

The genes are TRBV18 and TRBJ1-1; no clear D. This CDR3 contains 16 residues. Per germline, CDR1 KGHSH and CDR2 LQKENI. The V gene lost 3 bases and the J gene lost 1 base, with 15 bases spanning the gap. CDR3 loop: CASSPIIGRRNTEAFF. Written as DNA, the CDR3 is TGTGCCAGCTCACCGATAATTGGCAGGCGGAACACTGAAGCTTTCTTT.

The rearrangement joins TRBV5-6 to TRBJ2-5; D is unresolved. This CDR3 is built from 13 residues. Germline loops: CDR1 SGHDT, CDR2 YYEEEE. Trimming pared 6 bases from V and 5 bases from J, leaving 14 bases between. The CDR3 sequence: CASTTAGRETQYF. In DNA, the CDR3 is TGTGCCAGCACCACAGCCGGGCGGGAGACCCAGTACTTC.

The rearrangement uses TRBV6-5 and TRBJ1-4; 7 bases fit TRBD1. The ends lost 5 bases at V and 5 bases at J; junction bases unmatched: 8. The CDR3 is 15 residues long. In germline, CDR1 is MNHEY, CDR2 SVGAGI. The CDR3 bases are TGTGCCAGCAGTGCCCAGACAGGGAGGAATGAAAAACTGTTTTTT. Translated, it gives CASSAQTGRNEKLFF.

This sequence joins TRBV28 and TRBJ1-1; D not resolved. The CDR3 is 14 amino acids. Germline V CDR1 and CDR2: MDHEN, SYDVKM. Trimming shortened V by 5 bases and J by 0 bases, and 10 bases separated the two germline ends. Written as DNA, the CDR3 is TGTGCCAGCAGTACGCGGTCGATGAACACTGAAGCTTTCTTT. Protein: CASSTRSMNTEAFF.

V and J are TRBV4-3 and TRBJ2-7, with 10 bases that match TRBD2. The CDR3 consists of 16 residues. With V trimmed by 2 bases and J by 0 bases, 4 bases remained unmatched. Germline V lookup: CDR1 LGHNA, CDR2 YSLEER. CDR3 bases: TGCGCCAGCAGCCAACAAGTAGCGGGGGGCTCCTACGAGCAGTACTTC. Protein product: CASSQQVAGGSYEQYF.

The V and J genes are TRBV2 and TRBJ2-3; 13 nucleotides match TRBD2. This CDR3 comprises 13 residues. From germline, CDR1 is SNHLY and CDR2 FYNNEI. V shed 6 bases, J shed 6 bases, and the junction held 0 bases outside the gene matches. Written as DNA, the CDR3 is TGTGCCAGCAGGACTAGCGGGGGGGATACGCAGTATTTT. This encodes CASRTSGGDTQYF.

This rearrangement joins TRBV25-1 to TRBJ1-5; D gene uncertain. From germline, CDR1 is MGHDK and CDR2 SYGVNS. The CDR3 totals 14 residues. The V end lost 3 bases, the J end lost 3 bases, and 9 bases lay between the germline ends. The CDR3: CASSEALTNQPQHF. The CDR3 coding sequence is TGTGCCAGCAGTGAGGCCCTCACCAATCAGCCCCAGCATTTT.

This rearrangement joins TRBV19 to TRBJ1-1; D remains unclear. The CDR3 sequence is 13 residues long. V was pared by 7 bases and J by 0 bases, with 9 bases between. Germline CDR1 and CDR2: LNHDA and SQIVND (reference sequence). The CDR3 protein is CASTLSLNTEAFF. The DNA for the CDR3 is TGTGCCAGTACCCTAAGCCTGAACACTGAAGCTTTCTTT.

The chain uses TRBV7-3 and TRBJ2-3; either TRBD1 or TRBD2 may supply D (5 bases each). The CDR3 is 16 residues long. Germline assignment: CDR1 SGHTA and CDR2 FQGTGA. Trimming stripped 5 bases from V and 2 bases from J, with 17 bases between. CDR3 sequence reads: CASSPRPGRSTDTQYF. CDR3 bases: TGTGCCAGCAGCCCCCGGCCGGGACGCTCCACAGATACGCAGTATTTT.

This clone was counted a single time. J is TRBJ2-4 and V is TRBV11-2; 11 nucleotides agree with TRBD1. After removal of 5 bases from V and 14 bases from J, the junction contained 8 bases not matched to a gene. Germline V lookup: CDR1 SGHAT, CDR2 FQNNGV. There are 13 residues in the CDR3. CDR3 in DNA: TGTGCCAGCAGCCCTGGGACAGGGGGGAGTAAGTACTTC. Its translation is CASSPGTGGSKYF.

This chain links TRBV9 with TRBJ2-4, with 14 bases fitting TRBD2. Germline CDR1 is SGDLS and CDR2 is YYNGEE. The J segment lost 6 bases and the V segment lost 4 bases, leaving 6 bases of the junction unmatched. This CDR3 contains 16 residues. As DNA, the CDR3 is TGTGCCAGCAGCCGAGGGACTAGCGGGAGCGGAAACATTCAGTACTTC. This codes for CASSRGTSGSGNIQYF. The full variable domain, with the rest looked up from reference TRBV9 and TRBJ2-4, is DSGVTQTPKHLITATGQRVTLRCSPRSGDLSVYWYQQSLDQGLQFLIQYYNGEERAKGNILERFSAQQFPDLHSELNLSSLELGDSALYFCASSRGTSGSGNIQYFGAGTRLSVL.

The chain combines TRBV5-1 with TRBJ2-7; 12 bases match TRBD2. Unmatched junction bases numbered 4, after V lost 4 bases and J lost 2 bases. Germline values: CDR1 SGHRS, CDR2 YFSETQ. This CDR3 region has 15 residues. CDR3 sequence (DNA): TGCGCCAGCAGCCTAGCTAGCGGGAGGGCCTACGAGCAGTACTTC. Residues: CASSLASGRAYEQYF. Supplemented by reference TRBV5-1 and TRBJ2-7, the full variable domain reads KAGVTQTPRYLIKTRGQQVTLSCSPISGHRSVSWYQQTPGQGLQFLFEYFSETQRNKGNFPGRFSGRQFSNSRSEMNVSTLELGDSALYLCASSLASGRAYEQYFGPGTRLTVT.

Here the CDR3 reads CASSPIGYLAKNIQYF. The CDR3 nucleotides are TGTGCCAGTAGTCCCATAGGATATCTAGCCAAAAACATTCAGTACTTC. V gene TRBV19 combines with J gene TRBJ2-4; D is ambiguous. Germline assignment: CDR1 LNHDA and CDR2 SQIVND (reference sequence). V lost 5 bases and J lost 0, with 14 bases in between. The CDR3 is 16 amino acids.

V usage is TRBV2 and J usage is TRBJ2-1; 8 nucleotides agree with TRBD2. The CDR3 is 18 amino acids. Germline trimming cut 0 bases from V and 6 bases from J; bases unmatched to any gene: 13. Germline V gives CDR1 SNHLY, CDR2 FYNNEI. The CDR3 protein is CASSEALPGAGAINEQFF. The CDR3 nucleotides read TGTGCCAGCAGTGAAGCGCTTCCGGGAGCGGGGGCGATCAATGAGCAGTTCTTC.

V gene TRBV5-1 combines with J gene TRBJ2-3; 14 positions agree with TRBD2. Trimming took 4 bases from V and 5 from J; bases not matched to a gene: 6. Germline loops: CDR1 SGHRS, CDR2 YFSETQ. The CDR3 contains 16 residues. The CDR3 region has the DNA TGCGCCAGCAGCCAGGGACTAGCGGGGGTTATAGATACGCAGTATTTT. It encodes CASSQGLAGVIDTQYF.

This chain links TRBV5-8 with TRBJ1-5; no definite D call. Trimming removed 1 base from V and 5 bases from J, with 10 bases in between. The CDR3 is made up of 14 amino acids. Per germline, CDR1 SGHTS and CDR2 YDEGEE. The CDR3 here is CASSLRQIHQPQHF. CDR3 nucleotides: TGTGCCAGCAGCTTGAGGCAGATTCATCAGCCCCAGCATTTT.

In DNA, the CDR3 is TGCGCCAGCAGCCAGGGAGTAGCAACAGATACGCAGTATTTT. As protein: CASSQGVATDTQYF. This sequence joins TRBV4-3 and TRBJ2-3, with D maybe TRBD2 (5 bases). The CDR3 has 14 residues. Trimming took 3 bases from V and 3 from J, leaving 10 bases between them. Germline assignment: CDR1 LGHNA and CDR2 YSLEER.

CDR3 protein: CASSSPGTDTQYF. Here the CDR3 DNA reads TGTGCCAGCAGCTCCCCCGGCACAGATACGCAGTATTTT. J is TRBJ2-3 and V is TRBV7-6; no firm D call. Germline lookup yields CDR1 SGHVS and CDR2 FNYEAQ. Trimming removed 4 bases at V and 1 base at J, with 6 bases between. The CDR3 consists of 13 residues.

J is TRBJ2-3 and V is TRBV2; D is possibly TRBD2 (6 bases). Germline lookup yields CDR1 SNHLY and CDR2 FYNNEI. V dropped 11 bases and J dropped 6 bases, with 24 bases sitting between them. The CDR3 runs to 15 residues. CDR3 region: CAGGGTTTRRDTQYF. Written as DNA, the CDR3 is TGTGCCGGCGGAGGGACGACTACCCGTAGGGATACGCAGTATTTT.

The gene calls are TRBV7-3 and TRBJ2-2; a possible D gene is TRBD2 (6 bases). This CDR3 region has 16 residues. CDR1 and CDR2 from the germline V gene are SGHTA and FQGTGA. V lost 2 bases and J lost 0, with 10 bases in between. The CDR3 DNA follows: TGTGCCAGCAGCTTAGGGGGGACCGCGAACACCGGGGAGCTGTTTTTT. It translates to CASSLGGTANTGELFF.